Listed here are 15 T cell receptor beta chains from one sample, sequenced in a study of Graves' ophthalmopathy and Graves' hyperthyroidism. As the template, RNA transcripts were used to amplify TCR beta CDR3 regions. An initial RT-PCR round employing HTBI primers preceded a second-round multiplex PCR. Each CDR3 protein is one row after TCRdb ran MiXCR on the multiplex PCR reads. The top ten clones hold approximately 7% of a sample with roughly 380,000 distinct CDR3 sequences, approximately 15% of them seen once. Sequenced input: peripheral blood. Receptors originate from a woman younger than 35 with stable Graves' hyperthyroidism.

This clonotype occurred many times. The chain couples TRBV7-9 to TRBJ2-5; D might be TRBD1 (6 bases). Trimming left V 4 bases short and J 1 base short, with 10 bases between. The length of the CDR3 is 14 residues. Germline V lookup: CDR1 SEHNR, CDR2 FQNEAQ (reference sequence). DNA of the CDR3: TGTGCCAGCAGCTCGGACAGATTCCAAGAGACCCAGTACTTC. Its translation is CASSSDRFQETQYF.

Here the CDR3 DNA reads TGTGCCAGCAGTTACCGAGACAGGGGTGGAACTGAAGCTTTCTTT. This encodes CASSYRDRGGTEAFF. This sequence joins TRBV6-5 and TRBJ1-1; 8 bases are a match to TRBD1. Germline V gene sequence: CDR1 MNHEY, CDR2 SVGAGI. With 2 bases clipped from V and 5 bases from J, the junction kept 7 bases outside the gene matches. This CDR3 is built from 15 residues.

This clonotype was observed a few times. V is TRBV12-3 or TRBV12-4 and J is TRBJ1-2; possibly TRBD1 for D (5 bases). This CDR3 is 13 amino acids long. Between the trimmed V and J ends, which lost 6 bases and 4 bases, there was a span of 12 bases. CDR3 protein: CASRDTGGYGYTF. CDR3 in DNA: TGTGCCAGCAGGGATACAGGTGGCTATGGCTACACCTTC.

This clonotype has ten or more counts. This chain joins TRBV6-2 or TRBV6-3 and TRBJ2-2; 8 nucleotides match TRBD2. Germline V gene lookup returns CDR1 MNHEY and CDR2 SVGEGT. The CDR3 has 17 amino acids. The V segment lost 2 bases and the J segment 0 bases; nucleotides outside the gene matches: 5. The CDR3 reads CASSYKRGNTNTGELFF. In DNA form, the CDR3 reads TGTGCCAGCAGTTACAAGCGGGGGAACACGAACACCGGGGAGCTGTTTTTT.

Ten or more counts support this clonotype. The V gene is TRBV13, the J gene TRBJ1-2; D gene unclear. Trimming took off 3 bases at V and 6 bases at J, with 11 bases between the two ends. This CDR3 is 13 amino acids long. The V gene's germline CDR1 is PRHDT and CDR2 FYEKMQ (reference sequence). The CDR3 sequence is CASSFHVTDGYTF. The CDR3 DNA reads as TGTGCCAGCAGCTTTCACGTGACCGATGGCTACACCTTC.

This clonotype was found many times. The CDR3 region has the DNA TGTGCCAGCAGCAAAACCGCGGGCGGGGGGGCCGGTGAGACCCAGTACTTC. Translating it yields CASSKTAGGGAGETQYF. The rearrangement uses TRBV4-2 and TRBJ2-5; 9 nucleotides line up with TRBD2. This CDR3 spans 17 amino acids. The germline V gene encodes CDR1 LGHNA and CDR2 YNFKEQ. V lost 5 bases, J lost 5 bases, and 15 bases stayed unmatched.

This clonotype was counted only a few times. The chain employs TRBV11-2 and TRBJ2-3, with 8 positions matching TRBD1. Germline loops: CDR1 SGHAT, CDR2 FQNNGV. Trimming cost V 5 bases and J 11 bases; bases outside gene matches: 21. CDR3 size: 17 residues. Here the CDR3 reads CASSPRRGAQGEIWQYF. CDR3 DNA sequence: TGTGCCAGCAGCCCCAGAAGGGGCGCACAGGGGGAAATTTGGCAGTATTTT.

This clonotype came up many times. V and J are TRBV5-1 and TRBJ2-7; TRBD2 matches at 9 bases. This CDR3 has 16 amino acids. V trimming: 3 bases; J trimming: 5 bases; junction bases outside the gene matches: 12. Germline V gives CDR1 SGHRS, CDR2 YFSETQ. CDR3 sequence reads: CASSYEGLASFNEQYF. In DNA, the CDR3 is TGCGCCAGCAGCTACGAAGGACTAGCGAGTTTCAACGAGCAGTACTTC.

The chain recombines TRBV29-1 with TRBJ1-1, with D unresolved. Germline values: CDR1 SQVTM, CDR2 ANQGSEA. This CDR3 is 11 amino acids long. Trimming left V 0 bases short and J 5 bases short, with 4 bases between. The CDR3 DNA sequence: TGCAGCGTTGAAGAGAGAACTGAAGCTTTCTTT. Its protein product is CSVEERTEAFF.

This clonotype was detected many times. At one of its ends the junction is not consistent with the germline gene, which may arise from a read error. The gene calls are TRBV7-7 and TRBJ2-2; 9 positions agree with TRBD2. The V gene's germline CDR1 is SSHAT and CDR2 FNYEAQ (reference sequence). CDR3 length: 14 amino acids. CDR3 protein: CASSLSGGTGELFF. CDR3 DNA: TGTGCTAGCAGCCTTAGCGGGGGCACCGGGGAGCTGTTTTTT. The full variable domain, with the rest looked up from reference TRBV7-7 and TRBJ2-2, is GAGVSQSPRYKVTKRGQDVTLRCDPISSHATLYWYQQALGQGPEFLTYFNYEAQPDKSGLPSDRFSAERPEGSISTLTIQRTEQRDSAMYRCASSLSGGTGELFFGEGSRLTVL.

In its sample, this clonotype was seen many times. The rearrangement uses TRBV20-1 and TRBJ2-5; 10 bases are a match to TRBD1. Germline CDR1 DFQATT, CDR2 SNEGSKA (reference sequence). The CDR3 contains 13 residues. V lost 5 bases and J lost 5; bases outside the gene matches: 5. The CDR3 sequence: CSAPTGGEETQYF. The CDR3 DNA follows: TGCAGTGCTCCGACAGGGGGCGAGGAGACCCAGTACTTC.

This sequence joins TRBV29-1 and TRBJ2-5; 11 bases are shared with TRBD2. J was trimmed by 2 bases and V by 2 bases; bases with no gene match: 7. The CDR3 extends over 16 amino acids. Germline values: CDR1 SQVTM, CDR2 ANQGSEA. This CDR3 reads CSVERTSGSGQETQYF. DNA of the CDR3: TGCAGCGTTGAAAGAACTAGCGGGAGTGGTCAAGAGACCCAGTACTTC.

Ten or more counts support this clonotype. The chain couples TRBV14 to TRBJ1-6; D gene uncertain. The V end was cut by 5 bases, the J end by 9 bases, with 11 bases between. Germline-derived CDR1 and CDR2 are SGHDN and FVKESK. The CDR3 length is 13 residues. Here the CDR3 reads CASSRALGSPLHF. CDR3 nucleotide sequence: TGTGCCAGCAGCAGGGCGTTGGGTTCACCCCTCCACTTT. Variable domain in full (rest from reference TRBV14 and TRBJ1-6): EAGVTQFPSHSVIEKGQTVTLRCDPISGHDNLYWYRRVMGKEIKFLLHFVKESKQDESGMPNNRFLAERTGGTYSTLKVQPAELEDSGVYFCASSRALGSPLHFGNGTRLTVT.

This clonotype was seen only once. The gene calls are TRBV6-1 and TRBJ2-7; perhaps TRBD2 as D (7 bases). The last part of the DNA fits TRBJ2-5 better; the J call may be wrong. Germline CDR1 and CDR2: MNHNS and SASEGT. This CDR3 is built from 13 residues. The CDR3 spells CASGGASQETQYF. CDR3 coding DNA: TGTGCCAGCGGGGGGGCGTCACAAGAGACCCAGTACTTC.

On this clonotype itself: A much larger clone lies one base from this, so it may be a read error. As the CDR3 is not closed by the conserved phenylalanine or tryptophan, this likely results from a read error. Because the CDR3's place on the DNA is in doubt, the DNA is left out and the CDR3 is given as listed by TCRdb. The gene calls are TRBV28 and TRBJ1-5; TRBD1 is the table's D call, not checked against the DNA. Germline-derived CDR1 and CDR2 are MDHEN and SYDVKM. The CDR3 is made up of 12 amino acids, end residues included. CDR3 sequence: CASRGPGQGGHL.